This T cell receptor beta chain was retrieved from a study of T cells in Graves' hyperthyroidism and ophthalmopathy. The V and J ends lost 1 base and 12 bases, in that order; junction bases with no gene match: 14. CDR1 MGHRA and CDR2 YSYEKL come from the germline V gene. The CDR3 extends over 17 amino acids. It was RNA transcripts that yielded the amplified TCR beta CDR3 regions. Carried out on the TCR CDR3, a first-round RT-PCR used the HTBI primer set. MiXCR, applied by TCRdb to the multiplex PCR reads, yields one record per CDR3 protein. The data show about 290,000 distinct CDR3 sequences, 12% to 15% seen once.

The sequencing input was blood. The TCR originated in a woman aged 35 to 49 with Graves' hyperthyroidism. The rearrangement links TRBV4-1 to TRBJ2-1; TRBD2 agrees at 11 bases. This CDR3 is CASSQGLKGASGRWQFF. The CDR3, as DNA: TGCGCCAGCAGCCAAGGTCTAAAAGGAGCTAGCGGGAGGTGGCAGTTCTTC.